Listed below are T cell receptor beta chains from one sample, sequenced in a study of OX40 agonist ivuxolimab in advanced cancers. Using immunoSEQ multiplex PCR, the repertoire was profiled, and TCRdb retains in-frame clones only, with some absent. The sample carries about 11,000 clones, approximately 89% recorded once. Sequencing used CD4+ or CD8+ T cells sorted from blood, obtained in a trial of the OX40 agonist ivuxolimab. The receptors originated from an adult with an advanced solid tumor such as melanoma, head and neck, liver or kidney cancer. CDR3s include the opening cysteine and the closing phenylalanine or tryptophan. A D gene is named only where the DNA matches it firmly. A clone size is listed for some rows: how often the clone was seen (once, few, many), or a class if it is expanded.

v_gene	j_gene	abundance	d_gene	CDR3nt	CDR3aa
TRBV27	TRBJ2-1	few	TRBD2	TGTGCCAGCAGGCGTGCCTGGGCTAGCGGACCCTACAATGAGCAGTTCTTC	CASRRAWASGPYNEQFF
TRBV18	TRBJ1-1	NA	NA	TGTGCCAGCTCTACAGGGCGGATCACTGAAGCTTTCTTT	CASSTGRITEAFF
TRBV11-2	TRBJ2-1	NA	TRBD2	TGTGCCAGCAGCTTACTAGCGGGAGGTAATGAGCAGTTCTTC	CASSLLAGGNEQFF
TRBV28	TRBJ2-3	NA	TRBD2	TGTGCCAGCAGTTTAGGTTTGGCTAGCGGGAGCCCAGATACGCAGTATTTT	CASSLGLASGSPDTQYF
TRBV6-4	TRBJ2-1	NA	NA	TGTGCCAGCGGGGGGACAGAAGACAATGAGCAGTTCTTC	CASGGTEDNEQFF
TRBV25-1	TRBJ2-5	NA	TRBD2	TGTGCCAGCAGCGGAAGGACTAGCGCTGAGACCAGGGAGACCCAGTACTTC	CASSGRTSAETRETQYF
TRBV5-4	TRBJ2-7	NA	TRBD1	TGTGCCAGCAGACCCGACAGGGGGGTATATGAGCAGTACTTC	CASRPDRGVYEQYF
TRBV6-1	TRBJ1-4	NA	TRBD1	TGTGCCAGCAGTGGTGGAGGGGGCTTCGAAAAACTGTTTTTT	CASSGGGGFEKLFF
TRBV6-1	TRBJ2-2	once	NA	TGTGCCAGCAGTGAAACAACAGGGCCGAACACCGGGGAGCTGTTTTTT	CASSETTGPNTGELFF
TRBV6-5	TRBJ2-7	NA	NA	TGTGCCAGCAGTACTAGGACTCGGGAGCAGTACTTC	CASSTRTREQYF
TRBV6-1	TRBJ2-7	NA	NA	TGTGCCAGCAGTGGAGGCATCGTAGGGGGGCAGGTTGGATACGAGCAGTACTTC	CASSGGIVGGQVGYEQYF
TRBV5-6	TRBJ1-1	NA	NA	TGTGCCAGCAGCTTGGGACAGGAAGTCGCTTTCTTT	CASSLGQEVAFF
TRBV5-4	TRBJ2-5	NA	NA	TGTGCCAGCAGCTATCGAGAGGGAAAGACCCAGTACTTC	CASSYREGKTQYF
TRBV2	TRBJ2-1	NA	TRBD2	TGTGCCAGCATGTTAGGGACTAGTCGGGGCGGGGACAATGAGCAGTTCTTC	CASMLGTSRGGDNEQFF
TRBV13	TRBJ2-2	NA	NA	TGTGCCAGCAAGATTAGCGGGGAGCTGTTTTTT	CASKISGELFF
TRBV27	TRBJ1-4	NA	NA	TGTGCCAGCAGTTTTGGCAGGGTGGGGGAAAAACTGTTTTTT	CASSFGRVGEKLFF
TRBV7-6	TRBJ1-6	NA	NA	TGTGCCAGCAGCTTAGAACCAGGGCTGGGCTCACCCCTCCACTTT	CASSLEPGLGSPLHF
TRBV18	TRBJ2-7	NA	NA	TGTGCCAGCTCACCCCCGGGGACCTACGAGCAGTACTTC	CASSPPGTYEQYF
TRBV6-5	TRBJ2-7	NA	TRBD1	TGTGCCAGCAGTTACGGGACAGGATTTTACGAGCAGTACTTC	CASSYGTGFYEQYF
TRBV28	TRBJ2-7	NA	NA	TGTGCCAGCGTTGCACAGAGTTCCTCCGAGCAGTACTTC	CASVAQSSSEQYF
TRBV5-1	TRBJ1-2	NA	TRBD1	TGCGCCAGCAGCTGGGAATCGACAGGGGCGTATGGCTACACCTTC	CASSWESTGAYGYTF
TRBV5-6	TRBJ1-1	NA	NA	TGTGCCAGCAGCCTTGGCGGGGGGAACACTGAAGCTTTCTTT	CASSLGGGNTEAFF
TRBV7-4	TRBJ2-7	NA	NA	TGTGCCAGCAGCTTAGCCTACGCCTACGAGCAGTACTTC	CASSLAYAYEQYF
TRBV6-4	TRBJ1-1	medium-sized	NA	TGTGCCAGCAGCCCAGCCCCGAACACTGAAGCTTTCTTT	CASSPAPNTEAFF
TRBV19	TRBJ2-7	NA	TRBD1	TGTGCCAGTAAGAACAGGGGATCCTACGAGCAGTACTTC	CASKNRGSYEQYF
TRBV27	TRBJ1-1	NA	NA	TGTGCCAGCAGTTGGGGGGGTAACACTGAAGCTTTCTTT	CASSWGGNTEAFF
TRBV9	TRBJ2-1	NA	NA	TGTGCCAGCAGCGCCTCAGGACGATACTACAATGAGCAGTTCTTC	CASSASGRYYNEQFF
TRBV27	TRBJ2-3	NA	TRBD2	TGTGCCAGCAGCTCAGTGGGGCAGACTAGCGGGAGGTTCACAGATACGCAGTATTTT	CASSSVGQTSGRFTDTQYF
TRBV13	TRBJ1-2	NA	NA	TGTGCCAGCAGCGCTCAAGGCGTACTCGACTATGGCTACACCTTC	CASSAQGVLDYGYTF
TRBV30	TRBJ2-7	once	NA	TGTGCCTGGGGAGACTACGAGCAGTACTTC	CAWGDYEQYF
TRBV6-4	TRBJ2-3	NA	NA	TGTGCCAGCAGTGTCGGGAGTACAGATACGCAGTATTTT	CASSVGSTDTQYF
TRBV9	TRBJ1-1	once	NA	TGTGCCAGCAGTGGTACAGAGAACACTGAAGCTTTCTTT	CASSGTENTEAFF
TRBV9	TRBJ2-1	NA	TRBD2	TGTGCCAGCAGCGACCGCATAGCGGGAGGGCTCGGTGAGCAGTTCTTC	CASSDRIAGGLGEQFF
TRBV21-1	TRBJ1-2	NA	NA	TGTGCCAGCTCAAACGGACAGGGGCTGAACTATGGCTACACCTTC	CASSNGQGLNYGYTF
TRBV7-6	TRBJ1-2	few	NA	TGTGCCAGCAGCTCCCCAATGAGTGGCTACACCTTC	CASSSPMSGYTF
TRBV7-7	TRBJ2-5	NA	NA	TGTGCTAGCAGCCCCCGTGGAGGGGGCCTTAAAGAGACCCAGTACTTC	CASSPRGGGLKETQYF
TRBV30	TRBJ2-2	NA	TRBD2	TGTGCCTCAGGACTAGCGGGCCTGAACACCGGGGAGCTGTTTTTT	CASGLAGLNTGELFF
TRBV28	TRBJ1-1	NA	NA	TGTGCCAGCAGCCCCATTCCGTGGGGGCCGGGGAACACTGAAGCTTTCTTT	CASSPIPWGPGNTEAFF
TRBV28	TRBJ2-1	NA	NA	TGTGCCAGCAGTTTATACTTATCTAGCTCCTACAATGAGCAGTTCTTC	CASSLYLSSSYNEQFF
TRBV10-2	TRBJ1-2	NA	NA	TGCGCCAGCAGTGAGCAGGTCGGCGCCCGGGGAGGCTACACCTTC	CASSEQVGARGGYTF
TRBV6-1	TRBJ2-7	NA	NA	TGTGCCAGCAGTGAAAACAGGTTCCCAGTTAGGGCCTACGAGCAGTACTTC	CASSENRFPVRAYEQYF
TRBV7-2	TRBJ2-3	NA	NA	TGTGCCAGCAGCCCCGAGGGTAGCACAGATACGCAGTATTTT	CASSPEGSTDTQYF
TRBV4-1	TRBJ2-7	NA	TRBD2	TGCGCCAGCAGCCAAGATGATCCGTTGGTTGGCGGGAGGGCCCTCGAGCAGTACTTC	CASSQDDPLVGGRALEQYF
TRBV27	TRBJ1-1	NA	NA	TGTGCCAGCAGTTTACGGGAGGGAAAGAACACTGAAGCTTTCTTT	CASSLREGKNTEAFF
TRBV4-1	TRBJ2-3	few	NA	TGCGCCAGCAGCCAAGATCGGGCCGCAGATACGCAGTATTTT	CASSQDRAADTQYF
TRBV2	TRBJ2-1	NA	NA	TGTGCCAGCAAATATGGGGAACTCGAGCAGTTCTTC	CASKYGELEQFF
TRBV7-3	TRBJ1-1	NA	NA	TGTGCCAGCAGCTTAGAGATGAACACTGAAGCTTTCTTT	CASSLEMNTEAFF
TRBV7-9	TRBJ2-1	once	NA	TGTGCCAGCAGCTCCCGACCCAATGAGCAGTTCTTC	CASSSRPNEQFF
TRBV4-1	TRBJ2-3	NA	NA	TGCGCCAGCAGCCGAGCTACTCGAGACACAGATACGCAGTATTTT	CASSRATRDTDTQYF
TRBV13	TRBJ2-2	NA	NA	TGTGCCAGCAGCTTAGTAACCGGGGAGCTGTTTTTT	CASSLVTGELFF
TRBV7-9	TRBJ1-5	once	NA	TGTGCCAGCAGCCCGGACAGTCAGCCCCAGCATTTT	CASSPDSQPQHF
TRBV6-5	TRBJ1-3	NA	NA	TGTGCCAGCAGCCGGGACGGTGGAAACACCATATATTTT	CASSRDGGNTIYF
TRBV14	TRBJ1-1	NA	NA	TGTGCCAGCAGCCAGGGGGGCATGAACACTGAAGCTTTCTTT	CASSQGGMNTEAFF
TRBV7-8	TRBJ2-1	once	NA	TGTGCCAGCAGCTTACGGAGCAATGAGCAGTTCTTC	CASSLRSNEQFF